Listed below are T cell receptor beta chains from one sample, sequenced in a study of cytotoxic CD8 clonotypes in ibrutinib-treated CLL. Produced via immunoSEQ multiplex PCR; TCRdb's table is partial and in-frame only. Among about 74,000 clones, over 75% were seen once, and the ten largest hold 6% to 9%. Sample: PBMCs, taken at disease progression, from a patient treated with ibrutinib. Receptors originate from a human donor with chronic lymphocytic leukemia. Both conserved end residues are part of each CDR3. D genes are given only for firm matches. Size tells how often a clone was seen (once, few, many) or the class of an expanded clone, and some rows leave it out.

d_gene	v_gene	j_gene	abundance	CDR3aa	CDR3nt
.	TRBV5-1	TRBJ1-4	.	CASSPDGDEKLFF	TGCGCCAGCAGCCCAGATGGGGATGAAAAACTGTTTTTT
.	TRBV6-5	TRBJ2-1	.	CASRNRAGRNEQFF	TGTGCCAGCAGGAACAGGGCAGGGAGGAATGAGCAGTTCTTC
TRBD1	TRBV5-1	TRBJ2-7	.	CASRPGTGPYEQYF	TGCGCCAGCAGACCCGGGACAGGGCCCTACGAGCAGTACTTC
.	TRBV18	TRBJ2-7	.	CASSPYRENYEQYF	TGTGCCAGCTCACCGTACAGGGAAAACTACGAGCAGTACTTC
.	TRBV30	TRBJ1-4	once	CAWRPGASNLVSLFF	TGTGCCTGGAGGCCGGGCGCGAGCAACTTAGTATCGTTGTTTTTT
TRBD1	TRBV30	TRBJ1-5	.	CAWRRTGGQPQHF	TGTGCCTGGAGAAGGACAGGGGGACAGCCCCAGCATTTT
TRBD1	TRBV29-1	TRBJ1-5	.	CSVASGTGNQPQHF	TGCAGCGTTGCCTCCGGGACAGGCAATCAGCCCCAGCATTTT
TRBD1	TRBV2	TRBJ1-1	.	CASKGGGLEAFF	TGTGCCAGCAAAGGAGGGGGCTTAGAAGCTTTCTTT
.	TRBV2	TRBJ2-7	.	CASSESSYEQYF	TGTGCCAGCAGTGAGAGCTCCTACGAGCAGTACTTC
TRBD2	TRBV9	TRBJ2-5	.	CASSLADQETQYF	TGTGCCAGCAGTCTAGCGGACCAAGAGACCCAGTACTTC
.	TRBV9	TRBJ1-1	.	CASSVRQGRTTEAFF	TGTGCCAGCAGCGTGCGGCAGGGGAGGACCACTGAAGCTTTCTTT
.	TRBV18	TRBJ1-1	.	CASSPLTADEAFF	TGTGCCAGCTCACCGCTAACTGCAGATGAAGCTTTCTTT
.	TRBV29-1	TRBJ2-5	.	CSVEDLGPQETQYF	TGCAGCGTTGAAGATTTAGGACCTCAAGAGACCCAGTACTTC
TRBD1	TRBV7-3	TRBJ2-7	.	CASSLGQGPSYEQYF	TGTGCCAGCAGCTTAGGACAGGGGCCCTCCTACGAGCAGTACTTC
.	TRBV10-3	TRBJ2-7	once	CAIRSDPTYEQYF	TGTGCCATCAGGTCCGATCCAACCTACGAGCAGTACTTC
TRBD1	TRBV7-3	TRBJ2-5	.	CASSSGQGGRETQYF	TGTGCCAGCAGCTCGGGACAGGGTGGGCGAGAGACCCAGTACTTC
.	TRBV30	TRBJ2-7	.	CAWSVGPTRVYEQYF	TGTGCCTGGAGTGTTGGTCCAACACGGGTCTACGAGCAGTACTTC
TRBD2	TRBV5-1	TRBJ2-3	few	CASSHRTSGGTTDTQYF	TGCGCCAGCAGCCACCGGACTAGCGGGGGTACCACAGATACGCAGTATTTT
TRBD2	TRBV4-1	TRBJ2-7	.	CASSGPSGSPYEQYF	TGCGCCAGCAGCGGCCCCAGCGGGAGTCCCTACGAGCAGTACTTC
TRBD2	TRBV18	TRBJ2-1	once	CASSGLAYNEQFF	TGTGCCAGCTCCGGACTAGCTTACAATGAGCAGTTCTTC
.	TRBV19	TRBJ1-1	.	CASITPQGVEAFF	TGTGCCAGCATCACCCCGCAGGGTGTTGAAGCTTTCTTT
.	TRBV7-6	TRBJ2-7	.	CASSFGETYEQYF	TGTGCCAGCAGCTTTGGAGAGACCTATGAGCAGTACTTC
.	TRBV18	TRBJ1-2	few	CASSPGEYGYTF	TGTGCCAGTTCCCCAGGGGAGTATGGCTACACCTTC
TRBD2	TRBV7-6	TRBJ2-1	.	CASSLERGSSYNEQFF	TGTGCCAGCAGCCTTGAGCGGGGGAGCTCCTACAATGAGCAGTTCTTC
.	TRBV4-1	TRBJ2-1	.	CASSPFGLKHNEQFF	TGCGCCAGCAGCCCATTCGGGTTGAAACACAATGAGCAGTTCTTC
.	TRBV6-1	TRBJ2-2	.	CASTRPNTGELFF	TGTGCCAGCACACGGCCGAATACCGGGGAGCTGTTTTTT
TRBD1	TRBV11-3	TRBJ2-3	.	CASSYSGTGHTDTQYF	TGTGCCAGCAGCTATAGTGGGACAGGGCACACAGATACGCAGTATTTT
.	TRBV6-5	TRBJ2-7	.	CASSYSLFPGSYEQYF	TGTGCCAGCAGTTACTCGTTATTTCCGGGGAGCTACGAGCAGTACTTC
TRBD2	TRBV7-7	TRBJ2-2	.	CASSRGLANTGELFF	TGTGCCAGCAGCCGGGGACTAGCTAACACCGGGGAGCTGTTTTTT
.	TRBV18	TRBJ1-4	.	CASSPTATNEKLFF	TGTGCCAGCTCACCGACTGCAACTAATGAAAAACTGTTTTTT
.	TRBV9	TRBJ2-3	.	CASSVGRGTQYF	TGTGCCAGCAGCGTAGGGAGAGGGACGCAGTATTTT
TRBD1	TRBV23-1	TRBJ1-1	.	CASSPAPQGGTEAFF	TGCGCCAGCAGTCCCGCTCCACAGGGGGGTACTGAAGCTTTCTTT
.	TRBV4-2	TRBJ2-6	.	CASSHDDSSGANVLTF	TGTGCCAGCAGCCATGATGATAGCTCTGGGGCCAACGTCCTGACTTTC
.	TRBV5-1	TRBJ1-3	few	CASSAGQSGNTIYF	TGCGCCAGCAGCGCCGGACAGTCCGGAAACACCATATATTTT
.	TRBV12-2	TRBJ2-6	.	CASRSPVDRACDGANVLTF	TGTGCAAGTCGCTCCCCCGTGGACAGGGCCTGTGACGGGGCCAACGTCCTGACTTTC
.	TRBV30	TRBJ1-5	.	CAWAGGINQPQHF	TGTGCCTGGGCTGGGGGTATCAATCAGCCCCAGCATTTT
.	TRBV27	TRBJ1-5	.	CASSHHGTQVQPQHF	TGTGCCAGCAGTCACCACGGGACACAGGTTCAGCCCCAGCATTTT
.	TRBV9	TRBJ2-5	.	CASSVGPLGGDGSQYF	TGTGCCAGCAGCGTAGGGCCCCTCGGGGGCGATGGGTCCCAGTACTTC
.	TRBV2	TRBJ1-2	few	CASTLQPNYGYTF	TGTGCCAGCACCCTTCAGCCAAACTATGGCTACACCTTC